This T cell receptor beta chain was observed in a study of T cell repertoires in cytomegalovirus infection. For the study at large: Researchers turned to recently identified HLA-C-restricted CMV epitopes as well as well-studied HLA-B-restricted ones. CMV infection together with matching HLA type was indicated by public TCR beta signatures. Study outcomes and limitations: In two of eight donors, the top clonotype was HLA-C-restricted CMV-specific.

TCRdb reprocessed the reads with MiXCR, giving one entry per CDR3 protein. This sample has 84,000 or so distinct CDR3 sequences, with around half found just once. This clonotype showed up just once. The antigen remains unidentified. The V gene lost 3 bases and the J gene lost 8 bases, with 14 bases spanning the gap. The CDR3 loop spans 15 amino acids. Germline CDR1 reads MNHEY; CDR2 reads SMNVEV (reference sequence). The origin of this receptor is a human donor in good health (CMV status not recorded). Some clones in this sample may be carry-over from other donors' samples. This specimen was CD8+ T cells from cultured PBMCs, taken from culture after CMV antigen stimulation. This chain connects TRBV27 to TRBJ1-6; D call uncertain. For the CDR3, the DNA is TGTGCCAGCAGTTTGTTACAGTTTGCCGATTCACCCCTCCACTTT. This encodes CASSLLQFADSPLHF.